This is a list of T cell receptor beta chains from one sample in a study of vaccination and CD4 T cells after COVID-19. TCRdb re-analysed the PCR reads in MiXCR, keeping a single row per CDR3 protein. This sample yields under 20,000 distinct CDR3 sequences, of which 35% to 55% are seen a single time; around 3% belongs to the top ten. The antigens of these receptors remain unknown. The sample in question was CD4+ T cells from blood, cultured in vitro, obtained after SARS-CoV-2 vaccination. The receptors come from a human donor who had recovered from COVID-19. Each CDR3 is given with its conserved first and last residue. D genes are given only for firm matches. Some rows mark clone size as missing; the rest say once, few, many or name a class of expanded clone.

NA | NA | TRBJ1-1 | TRBV7-9 | TGTGCCAGCAGTCAGGGGCAGGGGATAGGAATGGCTTTCTTT | CASSQGQGIGMAFF
NA | NA | TRBJ1-5 | TRBV10-3 | TGTGCCATCCGGACAGACCACAATCAGCCCCAGCATTTT | CAIRTDHNQPQHF
few | TRBD1 | TRBJ2-1 | TRBV10-2 | TGCGCCAGCAGTGAGTCGACAGGGATCAGGGAGCAGTTCTTC | CASSESTGIREQFF
NA | NA | TRBJ2-5 | TRBV6-1 | TGTGCCAGCAGTGAGGGGTGGGAGACCCAGTACTTC | CASSEGWETQYF
NA | NA | TRBJ2-7 | TRBV6-1 | TGTGCCAGCACCTCAGGGTTGTACGAGCAGTACTTC | CASTSGLYEQYF
NA | NA | TRBJ1-1 | TRBV20-1 | TGCAGTGCTGCTCAGGGGCACACTGAAGCTTTCTTT | CSAAQGHTEAFF
NA | NA | TRBJ1-1 | TRBV28 | TGTGCCAGCATTAACTCCGGTCGTACTTGGGGCACTGAAGCTTTCTTT | CASINSGRTWGTEAFF
few | NA | TRBJ2-7 | TRBV28 | TGTGCCAGCAGTTTATTAAGACAGGTTCCTTACGAGCAGTACTTC | CASSLLRQVPYEQYF
NA | NA | TRBJ1-5 | TRBV6-1 | TGTGCCAGCAGTGATCTGTTGAGCAATCAGCCCCAGCATTTT | CASSDLLSNQPQHF
NA | TRBD1 | TRBJ1-1 | TRBV7-9 | TGTGCCAGCAGCCCTAACAGGGGGCACACTGAAGCTTTCTTT | CASSPNRGHTEAFF
NA | NA | TRBJ2-2 | TRBV10-3 | TGTGCCATCGGTGCAGGGGCGAACACCGGGGAGCTGTTTTTT | CAIGAGANTGELFF
NA | TRBD2 | TRBJ2-3 | TRBV27 | TGTGCCAGCAGTTTAACTAGCGGAAGCACAGATACGCAGTATTTT | CASSLTSGSTDTQYF
NA | TRBD1 | TRBJ1-2 | TRBV20-1 | TGCAGTGCGACCTCTACAGGGGAGCGGGGCTATGGCTACACCTTC | CSATSTGERGYGYTF
once | TRBD2 | TRBJ2-3 | TRBV4-2 | TGTGCCAGCAGCCCGGGGGGGCCGGAGTCGGATACGCAGTATTTT | CASSPGGPESDTQYF
NA | NA | TRBJ2-2 | TRBV19 | TGTGCCAGTAGTCCGAAATACACCGGGGAGCTGTTTTTT | CASSPKYTGELFF